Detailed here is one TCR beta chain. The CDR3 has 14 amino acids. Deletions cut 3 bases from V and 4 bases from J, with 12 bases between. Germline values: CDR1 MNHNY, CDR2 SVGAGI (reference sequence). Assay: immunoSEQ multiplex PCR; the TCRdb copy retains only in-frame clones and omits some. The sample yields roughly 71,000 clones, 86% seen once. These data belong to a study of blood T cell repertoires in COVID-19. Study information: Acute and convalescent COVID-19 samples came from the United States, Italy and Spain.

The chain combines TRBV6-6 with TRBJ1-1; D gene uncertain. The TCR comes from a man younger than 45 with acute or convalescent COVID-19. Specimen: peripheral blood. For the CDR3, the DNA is TGTGCCAGCAGTTATCTGAGAGAAACCACTGAAGCTTTCTTT. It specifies CASSYLRETTEAFF.